This entry concerns a single T cell receptor beta chain. A far larger clone is a single base away, which makes a read error likely. In the same sample, other DNA sequences code for this CDR3. This sample was included in a study of shared clonotypes between healthy human individuals. Repertoires were generated with immunoSEQ multiplex PCR, while TCRdb's copy carries only in-frame clones and drops some. This sample has 450,000 to 500,000 clones, with approximately 81% found just once. The source is a woman between 40 and 55 years old in good health. Some clones in this sample may be carry-over from other donors' samples. The sequenced material came from PBMCs.

This CDR3 is CASSDGGDGNTIYF. The CDR3 DNA reads as TGCGCCAGCAGTGACGGGGGAGATGGAAACACCATATATTTT. The genes are TRBV5-1 and TRBJ1-3, with TRBD1 as a possible D gene (5 bases). V was pared by 5 bases and J by 3 bases, with 12 bases between. CDR3 length: 14 residues. CDR1 is SGHRS, CDR2 YFSETQ, per germline.